This T cell receptor (beta chain) derives from a study of cytomegalovirus exposure and HLA in healthy donors. Overall study results and limits: One later analysis reportedly identified an Asian-associated ancestry cluster that showed fewer N-insertions than the approximately 700-donor mean.

A remark on this clone: What it binds is unknown.

Germline CDR1 LGHNA, CDR2 YNFKEQ. The V gene end was trimmed by 3 bases and the J gene end by 4 bases; junction bases not matched to a gene: 8. This CDR3 is built from 15 residues. The donors comprised healthy bone marrow donors. Primers: 60 Vbeta forward and 13 Jbeta reverse. Data came from immunoSEQ multiplex PCR; TCRdb stores just in-frame clones and leaves some out. This sample yields more than 110,000 clones, of which 60% to 75% are seen a single time; around 7% belongs to the top ten. The sample consisted of PBMCs. The chain uses TRBV4-2 and TRBJ1-1, with 7 bases fitting TRBD1. The receptor was isolated from a man aged 25-40 years in good health and CMV-seronegative. CDR3 coding DNA: TGTGCCAGCAGCCACGCCTCTGGACAGGCCACTGAAGCTTTCTTT. As protein: CASSHASGQATEAFF.